Following are 32 T cell receptor beta chains from one sample sequenced in a study of patients and donors after allogeneic stem cell transplantation (dated by TCRdb to about 2020). To prepare the library, RT-PCR was applied. TCRdb records NextSeq 550 as the sequencer. Using fastp trimming at Q25 and MiXCR clonotype assembly, TCRdb reanalyzed the public sequencing data and kept in-frame beta chains. For every CDR3 protein sequence, its rows merge into one entry that carries the most common genes and DNA. The sample includes tens of thousands of distinct CDR3 sequences, with roughly 4.9% observed a single time. The top ten constitute about 2.8% of the sample. What was sequenced was blood, either unsorted or a sorted T cell fraction (not recorded which). The receptors were gathered from a human donor who was either an allogeneic HSCT recipient or a stem cell or donor lymphocyte infusion donor (not recorded which). It is not recorded whose cells these are; they may come from a transplant donor.

This clonotype was recorded at least ten times. The chain carries TRBV20-1 and TRBJ2-3; D call uncertain. The CDR3 is 15 residues long. V was shortened by 4 bases and J by 0 bases, with 14 bases between the two germline ends. In germline, CDR1 is DFQATT, CDR2 SNEGSKA (reference sequence). CDR3 nucleotide sequence: TGCAGTGCTAAAAACCCAGAGACTAGCACAGATACGCAGTATTTT. It specifies CSAKNPETSTDTQYF.

Comments on this clonotype: A read error is possible here, since a much larger clone lies one base away. The conserved phenylalanine or tryptophan normally closing the CDR3 is absent here, so this likely arose from a read error. V is TRBV7-9 and J is TRBJ2-3; no firm D call. Per germline, CDR1 SEHNR and CDR2 FQNEAQ (reference sequence). V was clipped by 5 bases and J by 5 bases, with 8 bases between them. The CDR3 is made up of 12 amino acids. The CDR3 sequence: CASSPQGDTQYY. In nucleotides, the CDR3 is TGTGCCAGCAGCCCACAAGGAGATACGCAGTATTAT.

This clonotype was recorded at least ten times. The V and J genes are TRBV20-1 and TRBJ1-5; perhaps TRBD1 as D (6 bases). This CDR3 contains 14 residues. Germline V gene data show CDR1 as DFQATT and CDR2 as SNEGSKA (reference sequence). V was pared by 4 bases and J by 6 bases, with 16 bases between. CDR3 nucleotides: TGCAGTGCTACCCTTGGGGGGGGCAGTCAGCCCCAGCATTTT. This gives the protein CSATLGGGSQPQHF.

This clonotype was picked up many times. The rearrangement links TRBV5-1 to TRBJ1-3; 7 nucleotides agree with TRBD1. Germline trimming cut 4 bases from V and 0 bases from J; bases unmatched to any gene: 10. CDR1 is SGHRS and CDR2 is YFSETQ in the germline V gene. The CDR3 runs to 17 residues. This chain's CDR3 is CASSRGDRTSSGNTIYF. The CDR3 nucleotides read TGCGCCAGCAGCCGAGGGGACAGAACGAGCTCTGGAAACACCATATATTTT.

This clonotype appeared many times. This chain connects TRBV6-1 to TRBJ1-3, with a weak D call TRBD1 (5 bases). In germline, CDR1 is MNHNS, CDR2 SASEGT. The CDR3 is made up of 15 amino acids. The V and J ends lost 6 bases and 0 bases respectively, with 12 bases between them. In DNA, the CDR3 is TGTGCCAGCAGAAACGGGGGGGGCTCTGGAAACACCATATATTTT. It is translated as CASRNGGGSGNTIYF.

The chain recombines TRBV7-9 with TRBJ2-7; 7 bases map to TRBD1. CDR3 length equals 15 residues. With V trimmed by 3 bases and J by 1 base, 6 bases remained unmatched. Germline V gives CDR1 SEHNR, CDR2 FQNEAQ (reference sequence). CDR3 protein: CASSLGQSLSYEQYF. The CDR3 nucleotides read TGTGCCAGCAGCTTGGGACAGTCTCTTTCCTACGAGCAGTACTTC.

This clonotype was detected only a few times. V usage is TRBV15 and J usage is TRBJ1-2; 9 bases map to TRBD1. Trimming took 5 bases from V and 4 from J; bases not matched to a gene: 2. The germline V gene has CDR1 LNHNV and CDR2 YYDKDF (reference sequence). The CDR3 has 13 residues. This CDR3 is CATSPQGAYGYTF. The DNA for the CDR3 is TGTGCCACCAGCCCACAGGGGGCCTATGGCTACACCTTC.

There are a few counts of this clonotype. The genes are TRBV5-5 and TRBJ2-7, with TRBD2 as a possible D gene (6 bases). Germline assignment: CDR1 SGHKS and CDR2 YYEKEE (reference sequence). Trimming left V 4 bases short and J 2 bases short, with 16 bases between. The CDR3 loop spans 15 amino acids. This chain's CDR3 is CASSAGPTDTYEQYF. The CDR3 nucleotides read TGTGCCAGCAGCGCGGGGCCGACAGACACCTACGAGCAGTACTTC.

This clonotype is medium-sized in the sample. The rearrangement joins TRBV2 to TRBJ1-6; tentative D call: TRBD1 (5 bases). The CDR3 totals 16 residues. Per germline, CDR1 SNHLY and CDR2 FYNNEI. The germline V and J ends were trimmed by 3 bases and 5 bases, with 14 bases remaining between them. CDR3 protein: CASSDRATVNNSPLHF. Written as DNA, the CDR3 is TGTGCCAGCAGTGACAGGGCCACAGTTAATAATTCACCCCTCCACTTT.

This clonotype has more than one count but fewer than ten. V gene TRBV20-1 combines with J gene TRBJ2-2; possibly TRBD2 for D (6 bases). Trimming removed 1 base from V and 1 base from J, with 7 bases in between. The germline V gene encodes CDR1 DFQATT and CDR2 SNEGSKA (reference sequence). The CDR3 runs to 14 residues. CDR3 loop: CSARVGGNTGELFF. The CDR3 nucleotides are TGCAGTGCTAGAGTGGGGGGGAACACCGGGGAGCTGTTTTTT.

This clonotype was recorded a few times. The chain employs TRBV6-1 and TRBJ2-3; 10 bases agree with TRBD2. The trim removed 7 bases at V and 6 bases at J, leaving 10 bases unmatched. The CDR3 is made up of 15 amino acids. From germline, CDR1 is MNHNS and CDR2 SASEGT. The CDR3 loop is CASTLGLAGDDTQYF. CDR3 bases: TGTGCCAGCACCCTGGGGCTAGCGGGGGATGATACGCAGTATTTT.

This clonotype was counted many times. V and J are TRBV19 and TRBJ2-5; 9 bases match TRBD2. This CDR3 has 15 amino acids. V trimming: 5 bases; J trimming: 2 bases; junction bases outside the gene matches: 6. The V gene's germline CDR1 is LNHDA and CDR2 SQIVND (reference sequence). As DNA, the CDR3 is TGTGCCAGTAGTGTGCGGGGGGGCTCTCAAGAGACCCAGTACTTC. Amino acids: CASSVRGGSQETQYF.

Many counts were recorded for this clonotype. V is TRBV28 and J is TRBJ2-1; 8 bases map to TRBD1. Unmatched junction bases numbered 6, after V lost 5 bases and J lost 0 bases. CDR3 size: 16 residues. Per the germline V gene, CDR1 is MDHEN and CDR2 is SYDVKM. The CDR3 DNA reads TGTGCCAGCAGTCCCCCGGGACAGGCCTCCTACAATGAGCAGTTCTTC. This translates into CASSPPGQASYNEQFF.

Concerning this clonotype itself: A much more abundant neighbour one base away suggests this may be a read error. This rearrangement joins TRBV19 to TRBJ1-1, with no clear D. Per germline, CDR1 LNHDA and CDR2 SQIVND (reference sequence). CDR3 length: 13 amino acids. The CDR3 sequence: CPSSARTNTEAFF. As DNA, the CDR3 is TGTCCCAGTTCGGCCCGTACGAACACTGAAGCTTTCTTT. Full variable domain (rest looked up from reference TRBV19 and TRBJ1-1): DGGITQSPKYLFRKEGQNVTLSCEQNLNHDAMYWYRQDPGQGLRLIYYSQIVNDFQKGDIAEGYSVSREKKESFPLTVTSAQKNPTAFYLCPSSARTNTEAFFGQGTRLTVV.

This clonotype was seen many times. This sequence joins TRBV28 and TRBJ2-5; D not resolved. The ends were cut back, 5 bases at V and 5 bases at J, with 15 bases in the middle. This CDR3 contains 14 residues. Per the germline V gene, CDR1 is MDHEN and CDR2 is SYDVKM. The CDR3 sequence: CASSSSTVVETQYF. The CDR3 bases are TGTGCCAGCAGTAGTTCAACAGTGGTGGAGACCCAGTACTTC.

In its sample, this clonotype was seen many times. This chain connects TRBV2 to TRBJ1-1; no firm D call. In germline, CDR1 is SNHLY, CDR2 FYNNEI. V was pared by 5 bases and J by 3 bases, with 7 bases between. The CDR3 consists of 12 residues. CDR3 nucleotides: TGTGCCAGCAGTCGGCTTTACACTGAAGCTTTCTTT. It is translated as CASSRLYTEAFF.

This clonotype was recorded many times. This chain uses TRBV27 with TRBJ2-1; 11 bases match TRBD1. The CDR3 runs 14 residues. The V segment lost 10 bases and the J segment 10 bases; nucleotides outside the gene matches: 12. Germline CDR1 is MNHEY and CDR2 is SMNVEV (reference sequence). The CDR3 spells CATRTGGTSEEQFF. In nucleotides, the CDR3 is TGTGCCACCCGGACAGGGGGCACTTCAGAGGAGCAGTTCTTC.

This clonotype was detected ten times or more. The chain employs TRBV20-1 and TRBJ1-1; D is unclear. This CDR3 region has 11 residues. Looked up from germline, CDR1 is DFQATT and CDR2 is SNEGSKA (reference sequence). Deletions cut 0 bases from V and 11 bases from J, with 10 bases between. The CDR3 reads CSARDPPLAFF. CDR3 sequence (DNA): TGCAGTGCTAGAGACCCACCTCTGGCTTTCTTT.

Points on this clonotype: One end of the junction fails to match germline, which may point to a read error. The rearrangement joins TRBV29-1 to TRBJ2-7; TRBD2 agrees at 9 bases. CDR1 is SQVTM and CDR2 is ANQGSEA in the germline V gene. This CDR3 comprises 13 residues. The chain's CDR3 is CSVEFGISGGRNF. The CDR3 DNA reads as TGCAGCGTTGAATTCGGCATAAGCGGGGGGCGGAACTTC.

The sample holds a few counts of this clonotype. The rearrangement links TRBV6-4 to TRBJ1-1; maybe TRBD1 (6 bases). The CDR3 loop spans 14 amino acids. The germline CDR1 and CDR2 sequences are MRHNA and SNTAGT. V was clipped by 6 bases and J by 0 bases, with 11 bases between them. CDR3 sequence: CASRDSSMNTEAFF. CDR3 DNA sequence: TGTGCCAGCAGGGACAGCTCCATGAACACTGAAGCTTTCTTT.

This clonotype occurred many times. V and J are TRBV7-3 and TRBJ2-2; 7 nucleotides match TRBD1. The germline V gene encodes CDR1 SGHTA and CDR2 FQGTGA. J gave up 6 bases and V 5 bases, and 6 bases lay outside the gene matches. There are 14 residues in the CDR3. The CDR3 DNA is TGTGCCAGCAGCCCACACCAGGGGGCCGGGGAGCTGTTTTTT. It is translated as CASSPHQGAGELFF.

The CDR3 protein is CASSLDPLRDEQYF. The DNA for the CDR3 is TGTGCCAGCAGCCTGGACCCCCTTCGGGACGAGCAGTACTTC. The chain links TRBV9 to TRBJ2-7; D remains ambiguous. This CDR3 spans 14 amino acids. Looked up from germline, CDR1 is SGDLS and CDR2 is YYNGEE. Trimming cost V 4 bases and J 5 bases, with 16 bases left between them.

Many counts were recorded for this clonotype. The chain is built from TRBV2 and TRBJ1-5, with D unclear. Germline assignment: CDR1 SNHLY and CDR2 FYNNEI. V lost 0 bases and J 6 bases, leaving 12 bases between the germline ends. This CDR3 contains 15 residues. The chain's CDR3 is CASSEARGSRQPQHF. In nucleotides, the CDR3 is TGTGCCAGCAGTGAAGCGCGGGGTTCTCGTCAGCCCCAGCATTTT. Variable domain in full (rest from reference TRBV2 and TRBJ1-5): EPEVTQTPSHQVTQMGQEVILRCVPISNHLYFYWYRQILGQKVEFLVSFYNNEISEKSEIFDDQFSVERPDGSNFTLKIRSTKLEDSAMYFCASSEARGSRQPQHFGDGTRLSIL.

The rearrangement uses TRBV11-1 and TRBJ1-2; D remains ambiguous. Between the trimmed V and J ends, which lost 1 base and 4 bases, there was a span of 31 bases. CDR3 size: 21 residues. The germline gives CDR1 SGHAT, CDR2 FQDESV (reference sequence). The CDR3 region is CASSLGPRIPRRGRPTYGYTF. The CDR3 region has the DNA TGTGCCAGCAGCTTAGGGCCCCGGATCCCCCGAAGAGGACGCCCGACCTATGGCTACACCTTC.

This clonotype was counted only a few times. V gene TRBV11-3 combines with J gene TRBJ2-3; D remains ambiguous. V lost 5 bases and J lost 4, with 13 bases in between. Germline V lookup: CDR1 SGHNT, CDR2 YENEEA. CDR3 size: 14 residues. CDR3 DNA sequence: TGTGCCAGCAGCCCTTCGGCGTCCCCAGATACGCAGTATTTT. Amino acid sequence: CASSPSASPDTQYF.

This clonotype turned up a few times. The chain joins TRBV7-2 to TRBJ2-2; tentatively, D is TRBD1 (5 bases). V gave up 4 bases and J gave up 3 bases, with 6 bases separating them. The CDR3 consists of 13 residues. Germline CDR1 reads SGHTA; CDR2 reads FQGNSA. The CDR3 region is CASSSTDTGELFF. The CDR3 coding sequence is TGTGCCAGCAGCTCGACAGACACCGGGGAGCTGTTTTTT.

This clonotype ranks as medium-sized. The V and J genes are TRBV7-2 and TRBJ2-3; perhaps TRBD2 as D (6 bases). Trimming removed 2 bases at V and 4 bases at J, with 13 bases between. Germline-derived CDR1 and CDR2 are SGHTA and FQGNSA. CDR3 size: 15 residues. This CDR3 reads CASSLRLVGADTQYF. As DNA, the CDR3 is TGTGCCAGCAGCTTAAGACTAGTCGGGGCAGATACGCAGTATTTT.

This clonotype appeared many times. Germline is not matched at one junction end, which may reflect a read error. The chain combines TRBV6-5 with TRBJ2-7; no reliable D call. This CDR3 contains 16 residues. CDR1 is MNHEY, CDR2 SVGAGI, per germline. CDR3 in amino acids: CASRYTDSGLTYEQYF. The CDR3 DNA reads as TGTGCCAGCCGTTATACTGACTCCGGGTTAACCTACGAGCAGTACTTC.

The V and J genes are TRBV5-1 and TRBJ2-5, with a tentative D call TRBD2 (5 bases). V lost 0 bases and J lost 7, with 10 bases in between. CDR1 is SGHRS and CDR2 is YFSETQ in the germline V gene. This CDR3 is 13 amino acids long. CDR3 sequence (DNA): TGCGCCAGCAGCTTGGACAGCGCGGGGACCCAGTACTTC. It is translated as CASSLDSAGTQYF.

This clonotype was recorded many times. The chain has TRBV12-3 or TRBV12-4 and TRBJ2-7, with D possibly being TRBD1 or TRBD2 (6 bases each). V lost 3 bases, J lost 3 bases, and 12 bases lay in between. The CDR3 sequence is 14 residues long. The CDR3 bases are TGTGCCAGCAGTTTCTCGGGGGCGAACTACGAGCAGTACTTC. Residues: CASSFSGANYEQYF.

Ten or more counts support this clonotype. The chain has TRBV29-1 and TRBJ2-3; 11 nucleotides match TRBD2. V lost 5 bases and J lost 0; bases outside the gene matches: 4. The CDR3 contains 15 residues. Germline lookup yields CDR1 SQVTM and CDR2 ANQGSEA. The CDR3 nucleotides are TGCAGCGTTATCTTAGCGGGAGGGAGCACAGATACGCAGTATTTT. Amino acids: CSVILAGGSTDTQYF.

This clonotype came up many times. This chain connects TRBV5-1 to TRBJ1-1, with D uncertain. Germline V gene lookup returns CDR1 SGHRS and CDR2 YFSETQ. The CDR3 is 12 amino acids. V was clipped by 0 bases and J by 7 bases, with 7 bases between them. The chain's CDR3 is CASSLDDFEAFF. CDR3 nucleotide sequence: TGCGCCAGCAGCTTGGATGATTTTGAAGCTTTCTTT.